This T cell receptor beta chain was documented in a study of cytomegalovirus exposure and HLA in healthy donors. The germline V and J ends were trimmed by 0 bases and 0 bases, with 15 bases remaining between them. This CDR3 region has 18 residues. Germline-derived CDR1 and CDR2 are SGHKS and YYEKEE (reference sequence). Primers included in the PCR were 60 Vbeta and 13 Jbeta primers. Original methodology: The authors later counted roughly 79 million unique TCR beta chains, approximately 10 million of them shared. Repertoires were generated with immunoSEQ multiplex PCR, while TCRdb's copy carries only in-frame clones and drops some. Clone size and the V and J calls come from that table; the DNA yielded D and trimming. Seen here are around 140,000 clones, around 80% observed once, and the top ten hold 1.5% to 2%. As for this clone: The antigen is unknown.

The study, taken as a whole, reports: In vitro work confirmed that a few CMV-associated chains recognize CMV antigens.

The sample comprised PBMCs. The chain is built from TRBV5-5 and TRBJ2-2, with D possibly being TRBD2 (6 bases). The sequence was collected from a female donor in good health and CMV-seropositive. The CDR3 sequence: CASSLGAWGGTNTGELFF. CDR3 in DNA: TGTGCCAGCAGCTTGGGGGCCTGGGGAGGAACGAACACCGGGGAGCTGTTTTTT.